The 30 T cell receptor beta chains in this list originate from one sample, sequenced in a study of shared clonotypes between healthy human individuals. Here immunoSEQ multiplex PCR was the method, and the copy in TCRdb shows in-frame clones only, minus some. Found here are a few million clones, approximately 95% of them singletons; the top ten hold 0.35% to 0.5%. Input material: naive CD4+ T cells from PBMCs. Subset meaning: CD45RA+ positively selected. All receptors derive from a man aged 18 to 30 in good health. Some clones in this sample may be carry-over from other donors' samples.

Turning to this clone: Other DNA sequences in this specimen translate into the identical CDR3. J is TRBJ2-1 and V is TRBV6-5, with unresolved D. This CDR3 spans 11 amino acids. The germline V gene has CDR1 MNHEY and CDR2 SVGAGI. Trimming took off 5 bases at V and 5 bases at J, with 4 bases between the two ends. The CDR3 nucleotides are TGTGCCAGCAGTAACCACAATGAGCAGTTCTTC. This gives the protein CASSNHNEQFF.

The genes are TRBV25-1 and TRBJ2-2; 10 nucleotides align to TRBD2. Germline lookup yields CDR1 MGHDK and CDR2 SYGVNS. The junction had 7 bases not matched to a gene; V was cut back by 4 bases and J by 8 bases. The CDR3 is 15 amino acids. CDR3 loop: CASSVPSGRSGELFF. For the CDR3, the DNA is TGTGCCAGCAGTGTTCCTAGCGGGAGAAGTGGGGAGCTGTTTTTT.

The chain employs TRBV6-1 and TRBJ1-1; TRBD1 is a possible D gene (5 bases). Germline V gene sequence: CDR1 MNHNS, CDR2 SASEGT. CDR3 length equals 14 residues. V was trimmed by 7 bases and J by 6 bases, leaving 18 bases between them. The CDR3 DNA is TGTGCCAGCACCCCCCAGGGACTTCCTTCTGAAGCTTTCTTT. Its translation: CASTPQGLPSEAFF.

This chain uses TRBV7-2 with TRBJ2-1; possibly TRBD1 or TRBD2 for D (5 bases each). Germline assignment: CDR1 SGHTA and CDR2 FQGNSA. The V gene lost 5 bases and the J gene lost 7 bases, with 12 bases spanning the gap. The CDR3 covers 13 residues. CDR3 protein: CASSTGTWNEQFF. As DNA, the CDR3 is TGTGCCAGCAGCACCGGGACCTGGAATGAGCAGTTCTTC.

This sequence joins TRBV28 and TRBJ2-4; D possibly uses TRBD1 or TRBD2 (6 bases each). The ends were cut back, 7 bases at V and 0 bases at J, with 16 bases in the middle. The CDR3 loop spans 16 amino acids. The germline CDR1 and CDR2 sequences are MDHEN and SYDVKM. The CDR3 DNA follows: TGTGCCAGCATTCGATCGGGGGCCGTAGCCAAAAACATTCAGTACTTC. Its protein product is CASIRSGAVAKNIQYF. The variable domain in full, completed from reference TRBV28 and TRBJ2-4, reads DVKVTQSSRYLVKRTGEKVFLECVQDMDHENMFWYRQDPGLGLRLIYFSYDVKMKEKGDIPEGYSVSREKKERFSLILESASTNQTSMYLCASIRSGAVAKNIQYFGAGTRLSVL.

This clone showed up just once. This specimen includes other DNA sequences encoding the same CDR3. CDR3 nucleotides: TGTGCCAGCAGCTTAGGGGGCGGCGAGACCCAGTACTTC. It codes for CASSLGGGETQYF. The genes are TRBV11-2 and TRBJ2-5; D is possibly TRBD1 (5 bases). Germline CDR1 and CDR2: SGHAT and FQNNGV. V lost 1 base and J lost 5, with 8 bases in between. The CDR3 spans 13 residues.

V and J are TRBV29-1 and TRBJ1-2, with D possibly being TRBD1 (6 bases). With 6 bases removed from V and 4 bases from J, the gap between germline ends came to 18 bases. Germline CDR1 and CDR2: SQVTM and ANQGSEA. CDR3 length equals 14 residues. The CDR3: CSVGGGLSPYGYTF. In nucleotides, the CDR3 is TGCAGCGTAGGGGGGGGGCTGAGCCCCTATGGCTACACCTTC.

In this sample, this clone turned up once. This chain joins TRBV25-1 and TRBJ2-7; TRBD1 matches at 10 bases. Per germline, CDR1 MGHDK and CDR2 SYGVNS. There are 15 residues in the CDR3. The V gene end was trimmed by 4 bases and the J gene end by 6 bases; junction bases not matched to a gene: 9. CDR3 coding DNA: TGTGCCAGCAGTGGGTTGACAGGGGGCCTAACCGAGCAGTACTTC. This encodes CASSGLTGGLTEQYF.

V is TRBV25-1 and J is TRBJ1-4; D call uncertain. V shed 1 base and J shed 8 bases, with 14 bases lying between them. CDR1 and CDR2 (germline): MGHDK, SYGVNS. CDR3 length equals 15 residues. CDR3 residues: CASSEFLGTVEKLFF. CDR3 in DNA: TGTGCCAGCAGTGAATTTCTGGGCACAGTAGAAAAACTGTTTTTT.

V and J are TRBV5-1 and TRBJ1-1, with a tentative D call TRBD1 (5 bases). The CDR3 contains 17 residues. The V gene lost 0 bases and the J gene lost 1 base, with 16 bases spanning the gap. Germline loops: CDR1 SGHRS, CDR2 YFSETQ. CDR3 sequence reads: CASSLGLSHGQNTEAFF. The DNA of the CDR3 is TGCGCCAGCAGCTTGGGATTAAGTCACGGACAGAACACTGAAGCTTTCTTT.

This clone has only one observation. The chain joins TRBV2 to TRBJ1-4; no reliable D call. The CDR3 length is 13 residues. Germline V lookup: CDR1 SNHLY, CDR2 FYNNEI. With 8 bases removed from V and 4 bases from J, the gap between germline ends came to 11 bases. CDR3 in amino acids: CASHRAFNEKLFF. CDR3 nucleotide sequence: TGTGCCAGCCACCGGGCCTTTAATGAAAAACTGTTTTTT.

With regard to this clone: This CDR3 is also generated by other DNA sequences in the sample. The chain is built from TRBV11-3 and TRBJ1-1; D not certain. Germline V gives CDR1 SGHNT, CDR2 YENEEA. Trimming took off 2 bases at V and 1 base at J, with 5 bases between the two ends. This CDR3 spans 13 amino acids. For the CDR3, the DNA is TGTGCCAGCAGCTTAAGGAGGAACACTGAAGCTTTCTTT. Translation: CASSLRRNTEAFF.

This chain joins TRBV15 and TRBJ2-5, with TRBD2 matching over 9 bases. Germline-derived CDR1 and CDR2 are LNHNV and YYDKDF (reference sequence). Trimming took 1 base from V and 1 from J; bases not matched to a gene: 4. The CDR3 consists of 16 residues. The CDR3 DNA reads TGTGCCACCAGCAGAGTGAGGCGGGAGGGCCAAGAGACCCAGTACTTC. Protein: CATSRVRREGQETQYF.

This chain uses TRBV5-5 with TRBJ1-5; possibly TRBD1 for D (5 bases). V dropped 3 bases and J dropped 7 bases, with 17 bases sitting between them. The CDR3 loop spans 15 amino acids. The germline gives CDR1 SGHKS, CDR2 YYEKEE (reference sequence). For the CDR3, the DNA is TGTGCCAGCAGCTCGGCCAGGGCGGAAGGGCAGCCCCAGCATTTT. Translated, it gives CASSSARAEGQPQHF.

This chain uses TRBV7-9 with TRBJ2-6; no clear D. Germline assignment: CDR1 SEHNR and CDR2 FQNEAQ (reference sequence). The CDR3 has 12 amino acids. V was clipped by 4 bases and J by 5 bases, with 3 bases between them. CDR3 sequence reads: CASSSRANVLTF. The CDR3 nucleotides are TGTGCCAGCAGCTCCAGGGCCAACGTCCTGACTTTC.

The chain couples TRBV29-1 to TRBJ1-2; 7 bases agree with TRBD1. V trimming: 7 bases; J trimming: 1 base; junction bases outside the gene matches: 6. This CDR3 spans 13 amino acids. The germline gives CDR1 SQVTM, CDR2 ANQGSEA. In DNA form, the CDR3 reads TGCAGCGGGAGGGGGCTTGGTAACTATGGCTACACCTTC. This gives the protein CSGRGLGNYGYTF.

The rearrangement joins TRBV11-2 to TRBJ1-4; no definite D call. This CDR3 contains 17 residues. V was shortened by 5 bases and J by 3 bases, with 19 bases between the two germline ends. The germline gives CDR1 SGHAT, CDR2 FQNNGV. The CDR3 reads CASSVQYDIGANEKLFF. In DNA form, the CDR3 reads TGTGCCAGCAGCGTACAGTACGATATCGGGGCTAATGAAAAACTGTTTTTT.

About this clone itself: The same CDR3 arises from other DNA sequences in this sample as well. The rearrangement joins TRBV2 to TRBJ1-3; no clear D. Germline lookup yields CDR1 SNHLY and CDR2 FYNNEI. There are 14 residues in the CDR3. V lost 4 bases and J lost 0, with 7 bases in between. CDR3 in amino acids: CASSAGNSGNTIYF. The DNA of the CDR3 is TGTGCCAGCAGTGCCGGAAACTCTGGAAACACCATATATTTT.

This chain uses TRBV11-3 with TRBJ2-7, with D possibly matching TRBD2 (5 bases). CDR3 size: 13 residues. Trimming stripped 1 base from V and 6 bases from J, with 10 bases between. The germline V gene encodes CDR1 SGHNT and CDR2 YENEEA. CDR3 DNA sequence: TGTGCCAGCAGCTTAGGGATGGGGAGCGAGCAGTACTTC. Translated: CASSLGMGSEQYF.

This chain joins TRBV18 and TRBJ1-1; weak D call: TRBD1 (5 bases). CDR1 and CDR2 from the germline V gene are KGHSH and LQKENI. Trimming pared 11 bases from V and 3 bases from J, leaving 22 bases between. CDR3 length: 15 residues. This CDR3 reads CAGSGAAPPHTEAFF. In DNA, the CDR3 is TGTGCCGGATCTGGGGCTGCCCCGCCGCACACTGAAGCTTTCTTT.

The gene calls are TRBV28 and TRBJ1-2, with D hard to call. CDR3 length: 11 amino acids. Germline CDR1 reads MDHEN; CDR2 reads SYDVKM. V lost 8 bases, J lost 4 bases, and 8 bases lay in between. CDR3 nucleotide sequence: TGTGCCAGCGGGCAGTTCTATGGCTACACCTTC. As protein: CASGQFYGYTF.

V is TRBV6-6 and J is TRBJ1-5; D uncertain. Germline loops: CDR1 MNHNY, CDR2 SVGAGI (reference sequence). This CDR3 is 12 amino acids long. V lost 8 bases to trimming and J lost 0 bases, with 5 bases between them. This CDR3 reads CASAFSNQPQHF. The CDR3 nucleotides read TGTGCCAGCGCGTTTAGCAATCAGCCCCAGCATTTT.

The rearrangement links TRBV9 to TRBJ2-5; 9 bases match TRBD1. Per the germline V gene, CDR1 is SGDLS and CDR2 is YYNGEE. The V segment lost 3 bases and the J segment 2 bases; nucleotides outside the gene matches: 8. The CDR3 length is 16 residues. The chain's CDR3 is CASSASSGQGQETQYF. CDR3 DNA: TGTGCCAGCAGCGCCTCTAGCGGACAGGGGCAAGAGACCCAGTACTTC. Full variable domain (missing parts from reference TRBV9 and TRBJ2-5): DSGVTQTPKHLITATGQRVTLRCSPRSGDLSVYWYQQSLDQGLQFLIQYYNGEERAKGNILERFSAQQFPDLHSELNLSSLELGDSALYFCASSASSGQGQETQYFGPGTRLLVL.

This chain connects TRBV11-1 to TRBJ2-7; D gene ambiguous. The CDR3 consists of 14 residues. Per germline, CDR1 SGHAT and CDR2 FQDESV (reference sequence). V lost 3 bases to trimming and J lost 7 bases, with 16 bases between them. CDR3 bases: TGTGCCAGCAGCTTTAGCCCCGTCGGGTTGGAGCAGTACTTC. It yields the protein CASSFSPVGLEQYF. The full variable domain, in which reference TRBV11-1 and TRBJ2-7 provide the parts outside the CDR3, is EAEVAQSPRYKITEKSQAVAFWCDPISGHATLYWYRQILGQGPELLVQFQDESVVDDSQLPKDRFSAERLKGVDSTLKIQPAELGDSAMYLCASSFSPVGLEQYFGPGTRLTVT.

The chain carries TRBV7-3 and TRBJ2-5; D is perhaps TRBD1 (6 bases). The CDR3 extends over 15 amino acids. The germline gives CDR1 SGHTA, CDR2 FQGTGA. Trimming removed 1 base at V and 5 bases at J, with 14 bases between. The CDR3 DNA sequence: TGTGCCAGCAGCTTAAAGGGACAAAGGTCGGAGACCCAGTACTTC. Amino acids: CASSLKGQRSETQYF.

This rearrangement joins TRBV5-1 to TRBJ2-1; 8 nucleotides align to TRBD2. The length of the CDR3 is 15 residues. Unmatched junction bases numbered 11, after V lost 7 bases and J lost 5 bases. Germline loops: CDR1 SGHRS, CDR2 YFSETQ. The CDR3 loop is CASELAAFSNNEQFF. CDR3 nucleotides: TGCGCCAGCGAACTAGCGGCTTTCTCGAACAATGAGCAGTTCTTC.

The gene calls are TRBV7-9 and TRBJ2-7; D perhaps matches TRBD1 (7 bases). V was clipped by 1 base and J by 5 bases, with 12 bases between them. The CDR3 has 14 residues. CDR1 SEHNR and CDR2 FQNEAQ come from the germline V gene (reference sequence). The CDR3 here is CASSLEQGRHEQYF. DNA for the CDR3: TGTGCCAGCAGCTTAGAACAGGGGAGGCACGAGCAGTACTTC.

V usage is TRBV10-3 and J usage is TRBJ2-1; perhaps TRBD2 as D (7 bases). The germline V gene has CDR1 ENHRY and CDR2 SYGVKD. The CDR3 has 18 amino acids. V gave up 4 bases and J gave up 0 bases, with 19 bases separating them. The CDR3: CAISGGSSGQSSYNEQFF. The CDR3 coding sequence is TGTGCCATCAGTGGGGGATCTAGCGGACAGAGCTCCTACAATGAGCAGTTCTTC.

The V call is TRBV7-9, the J call TRBJ1-2, with a tentative D call TRBD1 (5 bases). CDR1 is SEHNR and CDR2 is FQNEAQ in the germline V gene (reference sequence). Deletions cut 5 bases from V and 7 bases from J, with 17 bases between. This CDR3 region has 14 residues. CDR3 coding DNA: TGTGCCAGCAGCCCCGGTGGGACCGAGGGTGGCTACACCTTC. Its protein product is CASSPGGTEGGYTF.

This sequence joins TRBV11-2 and TRBJ2-3, with D possibly matching TRBD2 (6 bases). The CDR3 contains 15 residues. The V end was cut by 3 bases, the J end by 3 bases, with 13 bases between. Germline loops: CDR1 SGHAT, CDR2 FQNNGV. This chain's CDR3 is CASSFGVAATDTQYF. CDR3 DNA sequence: TGTGCCAGCAGCTTCGGAGTAGCGGCTACAGATACGCAGTATTTT.